This entry lists 6 T cell receptor beta chains sequenced from one sample in a study of blood T cell repertoires in COVID-19. TCRdb's copy holds only in-frame clones and misses some; the assay was immunoSEQ multiplex PCR. This sample has about 130,000 clones; 81% occur once, and the top ten carry approximately 18%. The sequenced material came from peripheral blood. All receptors come from a man aged 25-45 years with COVID-19, enrolled during active disease.

CDR3 sequence (DNA): TGTGCCACCCTACACCTAGCGGGGCTCCAAGATACGCAGTATTTT. Protein product: CATLHLAGLQDTQYF. The rearrangement joins TRBV2 to TRBJ2-3; 9 positions match TRBD2. The germline V gene encodes CDR1 SNHLY and CDR2 FYNNEI. V shed 10 bases, J shed 5 bases, and the junction held 13 bases outside the gene matches. This CDR3 has 15 residues.

This rearrangement joins TRBV19 to TRBJ2-1; 11 bases map to TRBD2. Germline CDR1 is LNHDA and CDR2 is SQIVND (reference sequence). The junction had 13 bases not matched to a gene; V was cut back by 3 bases and J by 15 bases. There are 15 residues in the CDR3. In nucleotides, the CDR3 is TGTGCCAGTAGTATCGTTAGCGGGGGGGCCTTTACTCCGTTCTTC. It translates to CASSIVSGGAFTPFF.

This chain joins TRBV7-2 and TRBJ1-3; D is ambiguous. Trimming took off 1 base at V and 1 base at J, with 8 bases between the two ends. The CDR3 runs to 15 residues. In germline, CDR1 is SGHTA, CDR2 FQGNSA. CDR3 coding DNA: TGTGCCAGCAGCTTAGACGGGGTATCTGGAAACACCATATATTTT. Translated, it gives CASSLDGVSGNTIYF.

The chain joins TRBV9 to TRBJ2-1; tentatively, D is TRBD2 (7 bases). The CDR3 is made up of 16 amino acids. CDR1 is SGDLS, CDR2 YYNGEE, per germline. Trimming left V 4 bases short and J 7 bases short, with 21 bases between. The CDR3 coding sequence is TGTGCCAGCAGCCCCCGGGGGGCGCTAAGGGTGAATGAGCAGTTCTTC. Amino acids: CASSPRGALRVNEQFF.

V and J are TRBV6-1 and TRBJ2-3, with D maybe TRBD1 (5 bases). The CDR3 has 14 residues. Germline loops: CDR1 MNHNS, CDR2 SASEGT. V was pared by 2 bases and J by 3 bases, with 9 bases between. CDR3 in amino acids: CASSELAGTDTQYF. CDR3 bases: TGTGCCAGCAGTGAATTGGCAGGGACAGATACGCAGTATTTT.

The rearrangement links TRBV7-3 to TRBJ1-1; 7 bases map to TRBD1. The V gene's germline CDR1 is SGHTA and CDR2 FQGTGA. Trimming at V came to 4 bases and at J to 4 bases, leaving 6 bases not matched to a gene. The CDR3 covers 14 residues. The CDR3, as DNA: TGTGCCAGCAGCTCACAGGGGTTGGGCACTGAAGCTTTCTTT. Translation gives CASSSQGLGTEAFF.